The rows below give T cell receptor beta chains drawn from one sample of a study of T cell repertoires in cytomegalovirus infection. TCRdb re-called the reads through MiXCR, storing one row per CDR3 protein. Among roughly 81,000 distinct CDR3 sequences, around 3.5% were seen once, and the ten largest hold less than 5%. Sample: PBMCs. These receptors all come from a human donor in good health (CMV status not recorded). Some clones in this sample may be carry-over from other donors' samples. The CDR3 runs from the conserved cysteine through the conserved F or W. D genes are given only for firm matches. Each size is once, few, many, or a class for an expanded clone.

clone_size j_call v_call d_call cdr3_aa cdr3_nt
many TRBJ1-1 TRBV5-4 TRBD1 CAGKQGAGRTEAFF TGTGCCGGAAAACAGGGGGCAGGTAGGACTGAAGCTTTCTTT
many TRBJ1-2 TRBV19 . CASSQGSVRSSVRGYTF TGTGCCAGCAGTCAAGGATCCGTTCGATCCTCGGTTCGCGGCTACACCTTC
many TRBJ1-1 TRBV27 TRBD1 CASSAGGMNTEAFF TGTGCCAGCAGTGCAGGGGGTATGAACACTGAAGCTTTCTTT
many TRBJ1-6 TRBV9 . CASSPSRALNSPLHF TGTGCCAGCAGCCCCAGCAGGGCTCTAAATTCACCCCTCCACTTT
many TRBJ2-3 TRBV6-6 . CASSYPPGDTQYF TGTGCCAGCAGTTACCCACCGGGAGATACGCAGTATTTT
many TRBJ1-1 TRBV6-2/TRBV6-3 . CASWRSGGTEAFF TGTGCCAGCTGGCGTTCGGGTGGCACTGAAGCTTTCTTT
few TRBJ2-7 TRBV20-1 . CSARQVAYEQYF TGCAGTGCTAGACAGGTCGCCTACGAGCAGTACTTC
many TRBJ1-6 TRBV15 . CATSRDRRRTPLHF TGTGCCACCAGCAGAGATCGGAGGCGGACACCCCTCCACTTT
many TRBJ2-7 TRBV7-2 . CASNRDGYGQYF TGTGCCAGCAACAGAGACGGCTACGGGCAGTACTTC
many TRBJ1-1 TRBV28 TRBD1 CASSTKTGGTEAFF TGTGCCAGCAGCACAAAAACAGGGGGCACTGAAGCTTTCTTT
many TRBJ2-1 TRBV6-1 . CASSNRASSYNEQFF TGTGCCAGCAGTAACCGGGCCAGTTCCTACAATGAGCAGTTCTTC
many TRBJ1-1 TRBV6-2/TRBV6-3 . CASNDGGTEAFF TGTGCCAGCAACGATGGTGGCACTGAAGCTTTCTTT
many TRBJ2-5 TRBV14 . CASSQGDFNGKTQYF TGTGCCAGCAGCCAAGGGGACTTCAACGGAAAGACCCAGTACTTC
many TRBJ2-7 TRBV7-2 TRBD2 CASSLAGRGFPYEQYF TGTGCCAGCAGCTTAGCGGGGAGGGGATTCCCCTACGAGCAGTACTTC
many TRBJ2-5 TRBV20-1 . CSAHRAEETQYF TGCAGTGCCCACCGGGCGGAAGAGACCCAGTACTTC
many TRBJ1-5 TRBV23-1 . CASSPAFGGVNQPQHF TGCGCCAGCAGTCCTGCCTTCGGGGGGGTGAATCAGCCCCAGCATTTT
many TRBJ1-1 TRBV6-5 . CASSYDLYEGEAFF TGTGCCAGCAGTTATGATCTTTATGAGGGGGAAGCTTTCTTT